This T cell receptor beta chain was recorded in a study of OX40 agonist ivuxolimab in advanced cancers. In this sample, this clone turned up once. This table comes from immunoSEQ multiplex PCR, and its TCRdb copy is limited to in-frame clones, with some not included. The sample carries 100,000 to 150,000 clones, about 93% recorded once. V was trimmed by 1 base and J by 6 bases, leaving 12 bases between them. Germline CDR1 and CDR2: SEHNR and FQNEAQ (reference sequence). The CDR3 sequence is 14 residues long. Sample: CD4+ or CD8+ T cells sorted from blood, taken in a trial of the OX40 agonist ivuxolimab. The chain employs TRBV7-9 and TRBJ1-2; D is perhaps TRBD1 (5 bases). The TCR was taken from an adult with an advanced solid tumor such as melanoma, head and neck, liver or kidney cancer. CDR3: CASSLGQFIDGYTF. CDR3 coding DNA: TGTGCCAGCAGCTTAGGACAGTTTATCGATGGCTACACCTTC. The full variable domain, rest sourced from reference TRBV7-9 and TRBJ1-2, is DTGVSQNPRHKITKRGQNVTFRCDPISEHNRLYWYRQTLGQGPEFLTYFQNEAQLEKSRLLSDRFSAERPKGSFSTLEIQRTEQGDSAMYLCASSLGQFIDGYTFGSGTRLTVV.